A selection of T cell receptor beta chains follows, all from one sample in a study of OX40 agonist ivuxolimab in advanced cancers. The method was immunoSEQ multiplex PCR; TCRdb's version includes in-frame clones alone and lacks a portion of them. The table records 41,000 or so clones, about 85% of them present only once. The material sequenced was CD4+ or CD8+ T cells sorted from blood, taken in a trial of the OX40 agonist ivuxolimab. These receptors were obtained from an adult with an advanced solid tumor such as melanoma, head and neck, liver or kidney cancer. Each CDR3 is given with its conserved first and last residue. Each record gives: J gene, V gene, CDR3 length, D gene, clone size, CDR3 protein, CDR3 DNA. D genes are given only for firm matches. A row's size may be missing; if present it is once, few, many or a size class.

j_gene: TRBJ1-3; v_gene: TRBV6-6; len: 15; d_gene: TRBD1; abundance: .; CDR3aa: CASSYLRTGGNTIYF; CDR3nt: TGTGCCAGCAGTTACCTCCGGACAGGGGGTAACACCATATATTTT
j_gene: TRBJ2-3; v_gene: TRBV7-9; len: 14; d_gene: .; abundance: .; CDR3aa: CASSLGSSTDTQYF; CDR3nt: TGTGCCAGCAGCTTGGGGAGTAGCACAGATACGCAGTATTTT
j_gene: TRBJ2-3; v_gene: TRBV6-5; len: 15; d_gene: TRBD2; abundance: .; CDR3aa: CASIDLAGGTDTQYF; CDR3nt: TGTGCCAGCATTGACCTAGCGGGAGGTACAGATACGCAGTATTTT
j_gene: TRBJ1-2; v_gene: TRBV28; len: 15; d_gene: TRBD1; abundance: .; CDR3aa: CASRPLTGGYDGYTF; CDR3nt: TGTGCCAGCAGACCTCTGACAGGGGGCTATGATGGCTACACCTTC
j_gene: TRBJ2-7; v_gene: TRBV18; len: 13; d_gene: .; abundance: .; CDR3aa: CASSPQSSYEQYF; CDR3nt: TGTGCCAGCTCACCACAGAGCTCCTACGAGCAGTACTTC
j_gene: TRBJ2-7; v_gene: TRBV19; len: 13; d_gene: .; abundance: few; CDR3aa: CARYREDTDEQYF; CDR3nt: TGTGCCAGGTACAGGGAAGATACGGACGAGCAGTACTTC
j_gene: TRBJ2-7; v_gene: TRBV19; len: 14; d_gene: .; abundance: .; CDR3aa: CASSGQVSSYEQYF; CDR3nt: TGTGCCAGTAGTGGGCAGGTTTCTTCCTACGAGCAGTACTTC
j_gene: TRBJ1-4; v_gene: TRBV4-1; len: 15; d_gene: .; abundance: .; CDR3aa: CASSPRAQGNEKLFF; CDR3nt: TGCGCCAGCAGCCCTAGGGCCCAGGGTAATGAAAAACTGTTTTTT
j_gene: TRBJ1-3; v_gene: TRBV10-3; len: 15; d_gene: .; abundance: .; CDR3aa: CAISDRRNSGNTIYF; CDR3nt: TGTGCCATCAGTGATCGACGTAACTCTGGAAACACCATATATTTT
j_gene: TRBJ1-6; v_gene: TRBV4-1; len: 16; d_gene: TRBD1; abundance: .; CDR3aa: CASSHIDRGLNSPLHF; CDR3nt: TGCGCCAGCAGCCACATAGACAGGGGCCTTAATTCACCCCTCCACTTT
j_gene: TRBJ2-7; v_gene: TRBV4-2; len: 15; d_gene: .; abundance: .; CDR3aa: CASSQGGGSSYEQYF; CDR3nt: TGTGCCAGCAGCCAAGGTGGGGGCAGCTCCTACGAGCAGTACTTC
j_gene: TRBJ2-3; v_gene: TRBV14; len: 16; d_gene: .; abundance: .; CDR3aa: CASSQGSTVLADTQYF; CDR3nt: TGTGCCAGCAGCCAAGGATCGACAGTACTCGCAGATACGCAGTATTTT
j_gene: TRBJ1-1; v_gene: TRBV11-2; len: 14; d_gene: .; abundance: .; CDR3aa: CASSLRPGWTEAFF; CDR3nt: TGTGCCAGCAGCCTAAGACCGGGGTGGACTGAAGCTTTCTTT
j_gene: TRBJ2-7; v_gene: TRBV4-1; len: 16; d_gene: .; abundance: .; CDR3aa: CASSQDSTVGTYEQYF; CDR3nt: TGCGCCAGCAGCCAAGATAGCACGGTGGGTACCTACGAGCAGTACTTC
j_gene: TRBJ2-7; v_gene: TRBV2; len: 15; d_gene: TRBD2; abundance: .; CDR3aa: CASKGPGLADYEQYF; CDR3nt: TGTGCCAGCAAGGGTCCGGGACTAGCCGATTACGAGCAGTACTTC
j_gene: TRBJ1-5; v_gene: TRBV6-1; len: 15; d_gene: .; abundance: .; CDR3aa: CASTKGGASNQPQHF; CDR3nt: TGTGCCAGCACCAAGGGGGGGGCTAGCAATCAGCCCCAGCATTTT
j_gene: TRBJ2-2; v_gene: TRBV2; len: 14; d_gene: TRBD2; abundance: once; CDR3aa: CASSDRLAFGELFF; CDR3nt: TGTGCCAGCAGTGACCGACTAGCGTTCGGGGAGCTGTTTTTT
j_gene: TRBJ1-2; v_gene: TRBV19; len: 15; d_gene: .; abundance: few; CDR3aa: CASSRETSSVYGYTF; CDR3nt: TGTGCCAGTAGTCGAGAGACAAGCTCTGTCTATGGCTACACCTTC
j_gene: TRBJ1-6; v_gene: TRBV2; len: 14; d_gene: TRBD1; abundance: few; CDR3aa: CASRGQGEDSPLHF; CDR3nt: TGTGCCAGCAGAGGACAGGGGGAGGATTCACCCCTCCACTTT
j_gene: TRBJ1-3; v_gene: TRBV19; len: 14; d_gene: .; abundance: .; CDR3aa: CASTALGVGNTIYF; CDR3nt: TGTGCCAGTACCGCACTCGGGGTAGGAAACACCATATATTTT
j_gene: TRBJ2-7; v_gene: TRBV10-3; len: 15; d_gene: TRBD2; abundance: .; CDR3aa: CAIGSRTSPSYEQYF; CDR3nt: TGTGCCATCGGGTCCAGGACTAGCCCCTCCTACGAGCAGTACTTC
j_gene: TRBJ1-1; v_gene: TRBV12-5; len: 13; d_gene: .; abundance: .; CDR3aa: CASGREGMGEAFF; CDR3nt: TGTGCTAGTGGCCGGGAGGGGATGGGTGAAGCTTTCTTT